Below, one T cell receptor beta chain is given with its context. Its matching antigen is unknown. The data derive from a study of T-cell memory formation after mild COVID-19. Trimming took 2 bases from V and 6 from J, leaving 11 bases between them. CDR3 length: 14 residues. CDR1 and CDR2 (germline): SGHTA, FQGNSA. Constant-segment primers served in 5'RACE that generated TCR alpha and TCR beta cDNA libraries bearing sample barcodes and UMIs. Each CDR3 protein is one row after TCRdb ran MiXCR on the 5' RACE reads. The sample has under 250,000 distinct CDR3 sequences; 15% are singletons. Study-wide results and limits: Clones from the second wave (peaking day 37) had unconfirmed SARS-CoV-2 specificity. That cross-reactive memory joined was suggested by some responding clones appearing in pre-infection memory.

The TCR sequence derives from an adult woman who had mild COVID-19 (a few samples of this study predate the infection). Cell type and time point are not known. The sample was PBMCs or a T cell subset sorted from them (not recorded which). This rearrangement joins TRBV7-2 to TRBJ2-1; a possible D gene is TRBD2 (5 bases). The CDR3 spells CASSLILEGNEQFF. The DNA for the CDR3 is TGTGCCAGCAGCTTAATCCTAGAGGGCAATGAGCAGTTCTTC.